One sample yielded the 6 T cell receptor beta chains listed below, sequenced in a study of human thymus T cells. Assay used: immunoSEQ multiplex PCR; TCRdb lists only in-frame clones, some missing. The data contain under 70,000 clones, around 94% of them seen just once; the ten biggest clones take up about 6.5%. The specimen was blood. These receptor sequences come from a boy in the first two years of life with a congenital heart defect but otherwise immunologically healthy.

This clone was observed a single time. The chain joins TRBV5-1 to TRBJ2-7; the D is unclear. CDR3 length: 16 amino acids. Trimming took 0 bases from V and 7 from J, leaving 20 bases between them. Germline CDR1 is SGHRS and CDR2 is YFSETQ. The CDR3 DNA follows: TGCGCCAGCAGCTTGGGGGCCGCTCTGGGGAAGAAGGAGCAGTACTTC. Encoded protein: CASSLGAALGKKEQYF.

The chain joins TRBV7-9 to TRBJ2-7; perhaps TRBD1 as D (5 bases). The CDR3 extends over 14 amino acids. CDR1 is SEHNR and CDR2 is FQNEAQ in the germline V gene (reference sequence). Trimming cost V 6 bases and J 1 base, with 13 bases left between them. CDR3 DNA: TGTGCCAGCAGTTCCCCAGGGATTTCCTACGAGCAGTACTTC. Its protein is CASSSPGISYEQYF.

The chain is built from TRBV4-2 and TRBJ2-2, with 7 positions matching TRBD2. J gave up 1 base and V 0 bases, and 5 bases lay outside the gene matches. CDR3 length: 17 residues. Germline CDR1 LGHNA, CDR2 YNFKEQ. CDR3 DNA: TGTGCCAGCAGCCAAGATCTCGGACTAGAGAACACCGGGGAGCTGTTTTTT. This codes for CASSQDLGLENTGELFF.

This chain's CDR3 is CASSLGGVNTEAFF. CDR3 coding DNA: TGTGCCAGCAGTCTGGGGGGGGTGAACACTGAAGCTTTCTTT. The chain uses TRBV6-5 and TRBJ1-1; tentative D call: TRBD1 (5 bases). Between the trimmed V and J ends, which lost 5 bases and 0 bases, there was a span of 10 bases. CDR3 length: 14 residues. CDR1 MNHEY and CDR2 SVGAGI come from the germline V gene.

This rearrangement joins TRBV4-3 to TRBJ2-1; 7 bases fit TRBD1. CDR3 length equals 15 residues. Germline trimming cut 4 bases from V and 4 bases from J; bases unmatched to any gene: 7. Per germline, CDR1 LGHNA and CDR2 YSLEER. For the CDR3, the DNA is TGCGCCAGCAGCCCAGGACAGGTCCCGTACAATGAGCAGTTCTTC. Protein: CASSPGQVPYNEQFF.

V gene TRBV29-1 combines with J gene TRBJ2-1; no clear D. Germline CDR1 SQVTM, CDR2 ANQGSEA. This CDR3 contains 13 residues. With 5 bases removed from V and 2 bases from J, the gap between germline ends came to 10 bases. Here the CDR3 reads CSVYGPTYNEQFF. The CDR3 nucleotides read TGCAGCGTTTACGGGCCCACCTACAATGAGCAGTTCTTC.